What follows are 15 T cell receptor beta chains derived from one specimen sequenced in a study of vaccination and CD4 T cells after COVID-19. With the Oncomine TCR Beta short-read assay, DNA from cultured CD4+ T cells was sequenced. Each CDR3 protein gets one entry after TCRdb re-called the PCR reads with MiXCR. Counted here are 12,000 to 15,000 distinct CDR3 sequences, about 32% occurring once; the ten biggest clones make up over 30%. Described treatment: approximately 10-day PBMC culture with coronavirus spike peptide pools or control peptides (ViraFEST assay). For these receptors, no antigen is known. The sample taken for sequencing was cultured CD4+ T cells from blood. Receptors originate from a human donor with COVID-19.

This clonotype was counted only a few times. The CDR3 nucleotides read TGTGCCAGCAGTGAATACGGGACAGGGGATTCAGATACGCAGTATTTT. Translating it yields CASSEYGTGDSDTQYF. The gene calls are TRBV25-1 and TRBJ2-3; the match to TRBD1 covers 10 bases. CDR1 and CDR2 from the germline V gene are MGHDK and SYGVNS. The CDR3 runs 16 residues. After removal of 0 bases from V and 4 bases from J, the junction contained 4 bases not matched to a gene.

This clonotype was detected only a few times. The chain combines TRBV28 with TRBJ1-1; 7 bases match TRBD1. V dropped 2 bases and J dropped 8; count of bases not matched to a gene: 20. Per germline, CDR1 MDHEN and CDR2 SYDVKM. The length of the CDR3 is 18 residues. CDR3 in DNA: TGTGCCAGCAGTTTAATGGCCACCTCGACAGGGTACTCCCCCGAAGCTTTCTTT. This codes for CASSLMATSTGYSPEAFF.

This clonotype has just a few counts. J is TRBJ2-3 and V is TRBV10-3; the D gene could be TRBD1 or TRBD2 (6 bases each). The CDR3 is made up of 17 amino acids. Between the trimmed V and J ends, which lost 0 bases and 3 bases, there was a span of 16 bases. Germline CDR1 reads ENHRY; CDR2 reads SYGVKD. The CDR3 coding sequence is TGTGCCATCAGTGAGTCCGGGGGACAAACACAAACAGATACGCAGTATTTT. Protein sequence: CAISESGGQTQTDTQYF.

This chain links TRBV27 with TRBJ2-7; 7 bases agree with TRBD1. The CDR3 contains 14 residues. The V segment lost 3 bases and the J segment 5 bases; nucleotides outside the gene matches: 7. Germline-derived CDR1 and CDR2 are MNHEY and SMNVEV (reference sequence). This CDR3 reads CASSLTGRSHEQYF. As DNA, the CDR3 is TGTGCCAGCAGTTTGACAGGGCGGTCCCACGAGCAGTACTTC.

The chain links TRBV20-1 to TRBJ1-1, with D uncertain. The V and J ends lost 4 bases and 3 bases respectively, with 21 bases between them. CDR3 length: 16 residues. In germline, CDR1 is DFQATT, CDR2 SNEGSKA (reference sequence). The CDR3 sequence: CSAKDPGRPMDTEAFF. As DNA, the CDR3 is TGCAGTGCTAAGGATCCCGGCAGACCCATGGACACTGAAGCTTTCTTT.

This clonotype was recorded once. The V gene is TRBV12-3 or TRBV12-4, the J gene TRBJ2-5; 11 positions agree with TRBD2. The CDR3 runs to 14 residues. With 5 bases clipped from V and 4 bases from J, the junction kept 3 bases outside the gene matches. The CDR3 nucleotides read TGTGCCAGCAGTACCACTAGCGGGGGAGAGACCCAGTACTTC. Protein: CASSTTSGGETQYF.

In this sample, this clonotype turned up a few times. The J gene is TRBJ2-1, the V gene TRBV20-1, with a possible D match to TRBD1 (5 bases). The CDR3 loop spans 15 amino acids. Trimming took 3 bases from V and 7 from J, leaving 19 bases between them. Germline V CDR1 and CDR2: DFQATT, SNEGSKA (reference sequence). CDR3 residues: CSASLAGLGSNEQFF. DNA for the CDR3: TGCAGTGCTAGCCTGGCAGGGTTAGGATCTAATGAGCAGTTCTTC.

The chain has TRBV28 and TRBJ1-2; 9 nucleotides align to TRBD1. CDR1 and CDR2 (germline): MDHEN, SYDVKM. This CDR3 is 14 amino acids long. V lost 2 bases and J lost 7; bases outside the gene matches: 5. CDR3 coding DNA: TGTGCCAGCAGTTTACCGACAGGGGGTGCTGGCTACACCTTC. This sequence encodes CASSLPTGGAGYTF.

The chain links TRBV12-3 or TRBV12-4 to TRBJ1-1; no clear D gene. This CDR3 region has 16 residues. The V end lost 0 bases, the J end lost 5 bases, and 16 bases lay between the germline ends. The CDR3 here is CASSLARTDLGTEAFF. In DNA, the CDR3 is TGTGCCAGCAGTTTAGCGCGGACGGACTTGGGGACTGAAGCTTTCTTT.

This clonotype has only a few counts. V usage is TRBV2 and J usage is TRBJ2-3; D remains ambiguous. Germline V gives CDR1 SNHLY, CDR2 FYNNEI. The CDR3 is 13 residues long. Trimming cost V 2 bases and J 2 bases, with 5 bases left between them. CDR3 protein: CASSELDTDTQYF. As DNA, the CDR3 is TGTGCCAGCAGTGAACTTGACACAGATACGCAGTATTTT.

The chain uses TRBV18 and TRBJ2-5; 11 bases align to TRBD2. The CDR3 is made up of 15 amino acids. Germline CDR1 and CDR2: KGHSH and LQKENI. Losses at the gene ends were 1 base for V and 4 bases for J; bases not matched to a gene: 2. CDR3: CASSPLAGGRETQYF. The CDR3 region has the DNA TGTGCCAGCTCACCACTAGCGGGGGGGCGAGAGACCCAGTACTTC.

This rearrangement joins TRBV28 to TRBJ1-4, with a weak D call TRBD1 (5 bases). Germline V gene data show CDR1 as MDHEN and CDR2 as SYDVKM. Deletions cut 6 bases from V and 8 bases from J, with 13 bases between. There are 13 residues in the CDR3. CDR3 amino acids: CASRGPGREKLFF. DNA for the CDR3: TGTGCCAGCAGGGGACCCGGGCGGGAAAAACTGTTTTTT.

The CDR3 protein is CASSGGLAGGLRETQYF. CDR3 coding DNA: TGTGCCAGCAGTGGGGGACTAGCGGGGGGTTTACGAGAGACCCAGTACTTC. The chain uses TRBV12-3 or TRBV12-4 and TRBJ2-5, with 15 bases that match TRBD2. J was trimmed by 4 bases and V by 5 bases; bases with no gene match: 8. The CDR3 is 17 amino acids.

This clonotype was detected only a few times. V and J are TRBV7-9 and TRBJ1-1, with a weak D call TRBD1 (5 bases). Trimming took off 6 bases at V and 5 bases at J, with 13 bases between the two ends. Germline assignment: CDR1 SEHNR and CDR2 FQNEAQ (reference sequence). This CDR3 spans 13 amino acids. In nucleotides, the CDR3 is TGTGCCAGCAGGTCTCAGGGTGGAACTGAAGCTTTCTTT. Translating it yields CASRSQGGTEAFF.

This clonotype was seen more than once but under ten times. The rearrangement joins TRBV20-1 to TRBJ1-6; 8 nucleotides align to TRBD1. Per germline, CDR1 DFQATT and CDR2 SNEGSKA (reference sequence). The V segment lost 1 base and the J segment 7 bases; nucleotides outside the gene matches: 6. The CDR3 covers 15 residues. CDR3 amino acids: CSARAGGAMNSPLHF. The CDR3 bases are TGCAGTGCTAGAGCAGGGGGCGCGATGAATTCACCCCTCCACTTT.